This TCR beta chain emerged from a study of blood T cells in healthy people across ages. General study points: The recorded TCR beta diversity per million T cells decreased in a roughly linear manner with age.

Primed by a sample-barcoded 5' primer and a J-beta primer mix, a second PCR proceeded for about 7 to 12 cycles. Every cDNA was tagged by a template-switch adaptor with 12 random nucleotides. A single record per CDR3 protein comes from TCRdb applying MiXCR to the 5' RACE reads. The table has some 900,000 distinct CDR3 sequences, around 26% seen once; the top ten hold 15% to 20%. This clonotype was seen only a few times. What it binds is unknown. A much larger clone differs by one base, so this may be a read error. For every donor, a draw yielded 7.5 to 10 milliliters of peripheral blood. The CDR3 sequence is 12 residues long. The germline gives CDR1 MNHEY, CDR2 SVGEGT.

The specimen was blood. The chain couples TRBV6-2 or TRBV6-3 to TRBJ1-2, with 8 bases lining up with TRBD1. The receptor comes from an elderly woman in good health. CDR3 amino acids: CTSTDRGLGYTF. CDR3 coding DNA: TGTACCAGCACCGACAGGGGTTTAGGCTACACCTTC.